This TCR beta chain was recorded in a study of T cell clones after liver transplantation. The V segment lost 0 bases and the J segment 2 bases; nucleotides outside the gene matches: 6. Per germline, CDR1 SGDLS and CDR2 YYNGEE. CDR3 size: 16 residues. Assay used: immunoSEQ multiplex PCR; TCRdb lists only in-frame clones, some missing. The top ten clones hold approximately 14% of a sample with fewer than 65,000 clones, approximately 87% of them seen once. The source of this sequence is a human patient who received a liver transplant. A subset of T cells may come from the graft donor. The sample here was CD8+ T cells from blood, taken 12 months after liver transplant. V and J are TRBV9 and TRBJ2-7; TRBD1 matches at 9 bases. The CDR3 DNA follows: TGTGCCAGCAGCGTAGGAGGGACAGGGATAACCTACGAGCAGTACTTC. Translation: CASSVGGTGITYEQYF.